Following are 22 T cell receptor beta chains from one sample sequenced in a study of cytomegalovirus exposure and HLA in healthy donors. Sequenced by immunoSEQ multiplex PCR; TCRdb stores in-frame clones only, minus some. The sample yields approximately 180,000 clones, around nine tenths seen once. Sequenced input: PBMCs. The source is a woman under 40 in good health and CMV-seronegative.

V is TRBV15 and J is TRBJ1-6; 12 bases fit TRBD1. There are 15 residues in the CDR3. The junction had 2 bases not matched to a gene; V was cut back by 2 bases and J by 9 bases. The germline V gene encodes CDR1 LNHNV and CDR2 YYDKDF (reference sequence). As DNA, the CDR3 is TGTGCCACCAGCAGAAGGGACAGGGGGCTTTCACCCCTCCACTTT. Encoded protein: CATSRRDRGLSPLHF.

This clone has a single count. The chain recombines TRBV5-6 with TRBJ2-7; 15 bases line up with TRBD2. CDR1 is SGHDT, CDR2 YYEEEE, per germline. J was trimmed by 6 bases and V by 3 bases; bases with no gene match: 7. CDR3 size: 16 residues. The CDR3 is CASSWTSGGASREQYF. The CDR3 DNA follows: TGTGCCAGCAGCTGGACTAGCGGGGGGGCTTCACGCGAGCAGTACTTC.

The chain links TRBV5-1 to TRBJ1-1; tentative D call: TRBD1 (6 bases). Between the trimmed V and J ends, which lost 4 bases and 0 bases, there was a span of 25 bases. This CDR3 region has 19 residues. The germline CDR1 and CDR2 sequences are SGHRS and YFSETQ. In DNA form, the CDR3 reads TGCGCCAGCAGCCTTGGGATCAGGGGAGCCCAAGGAATGAACACTGAAGCTTTCTTT. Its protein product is CASSLGIRGAQGMNTEAFF. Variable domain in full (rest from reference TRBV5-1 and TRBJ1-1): KAGVTQTPRYLIKTRGQQVTLSCSPISGHRSVSWYQQTPGQGLQFLFEYFSETQRNKGNFPGRFSGRQFSNSRSEMNVSTLELGDSALYLCASSLGIRGAQGMNTEAFFGQGTRLTVV.

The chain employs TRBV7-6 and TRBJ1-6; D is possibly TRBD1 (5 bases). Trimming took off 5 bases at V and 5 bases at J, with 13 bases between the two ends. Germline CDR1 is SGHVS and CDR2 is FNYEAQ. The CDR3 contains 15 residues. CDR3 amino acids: CASSPRRVHNSPLHF. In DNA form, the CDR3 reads TGTGCCAGCAGCCCCCGCAGGGTACATAATTCACCCCTCCACTTT.

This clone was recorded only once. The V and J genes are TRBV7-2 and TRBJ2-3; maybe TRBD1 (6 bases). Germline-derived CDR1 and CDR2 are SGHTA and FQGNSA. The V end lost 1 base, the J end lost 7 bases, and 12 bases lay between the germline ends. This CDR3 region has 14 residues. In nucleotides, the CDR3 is TGTGCCAGCAGCTTAGTGTTGGGGGCACATACGCAGTATTTT. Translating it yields CASSLVLGAHTQYF.

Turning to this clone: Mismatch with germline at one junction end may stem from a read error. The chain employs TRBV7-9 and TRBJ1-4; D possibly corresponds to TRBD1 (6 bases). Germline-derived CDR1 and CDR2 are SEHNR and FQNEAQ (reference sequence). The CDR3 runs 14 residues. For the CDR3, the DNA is TGTGCCAGCAGCTTGGGGCAGGGGAACGAAAAACTATTTTTT. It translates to CASSLGQGNEKLFF.

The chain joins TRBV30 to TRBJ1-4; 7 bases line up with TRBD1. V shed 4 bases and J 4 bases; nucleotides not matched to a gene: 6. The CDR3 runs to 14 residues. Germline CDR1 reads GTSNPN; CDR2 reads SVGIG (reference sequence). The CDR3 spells CAWMPGQLNEKLFF. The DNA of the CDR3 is TGTGCCTGGATGCCGGGACAGCTTAATGAAAAACTGTTTTTT.

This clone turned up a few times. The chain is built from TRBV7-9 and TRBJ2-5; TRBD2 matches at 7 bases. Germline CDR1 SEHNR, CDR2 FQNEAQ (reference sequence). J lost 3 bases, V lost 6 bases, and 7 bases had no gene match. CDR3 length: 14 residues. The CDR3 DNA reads TGTGCCAGCAGGAAGCGGGGACCCGAAGAGACCCAGTACTTC. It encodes CASRKRGPEETQYF. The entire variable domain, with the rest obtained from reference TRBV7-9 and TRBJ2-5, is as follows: DTGVSQNPRHKITKRGQNVTFRCDPISEHNRLYWYRQTLGQGPEFLTYFQNEAQLEKSRLLSDRFSAERPKGSFSTLEIQRTEQGDSAMYLCASRKRGPEETQYFGPGTRLLVL.

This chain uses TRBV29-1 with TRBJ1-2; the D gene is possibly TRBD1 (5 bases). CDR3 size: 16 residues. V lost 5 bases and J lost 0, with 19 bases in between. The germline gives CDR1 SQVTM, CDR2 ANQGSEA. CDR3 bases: TGCAGCGTTCATGCCGGAAGGGGAAGCCCTAACTATGGCTACACCTTC. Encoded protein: CSVHAGRGSPNYGYTF.

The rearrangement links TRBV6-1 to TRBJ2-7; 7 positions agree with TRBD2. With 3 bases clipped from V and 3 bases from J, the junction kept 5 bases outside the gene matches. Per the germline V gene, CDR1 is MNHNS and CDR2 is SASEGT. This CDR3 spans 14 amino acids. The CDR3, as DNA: TGTGCCAGCAGTGACTTAGGGAGGGTCTACGAGCAGTACTTC. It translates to CASSDLGRVYEQYF.

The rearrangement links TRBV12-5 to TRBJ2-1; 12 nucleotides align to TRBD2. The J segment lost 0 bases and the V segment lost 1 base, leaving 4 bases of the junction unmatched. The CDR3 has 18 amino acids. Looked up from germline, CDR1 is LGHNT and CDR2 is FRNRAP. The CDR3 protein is CASGLGLAGAPSYNEQFF. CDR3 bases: TGTGCTAGTGGTTTGGGACTAGCGGGGGCCCCCTCCTACAATGAGCAGTTCTTC.

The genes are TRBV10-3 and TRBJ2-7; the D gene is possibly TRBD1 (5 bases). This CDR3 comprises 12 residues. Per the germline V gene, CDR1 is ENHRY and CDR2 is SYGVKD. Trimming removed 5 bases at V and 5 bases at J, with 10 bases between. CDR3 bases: TGTGCCATCAGTACAGGTTTCCACGAGCAGTACTTC. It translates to CAISTGFHEQYF.

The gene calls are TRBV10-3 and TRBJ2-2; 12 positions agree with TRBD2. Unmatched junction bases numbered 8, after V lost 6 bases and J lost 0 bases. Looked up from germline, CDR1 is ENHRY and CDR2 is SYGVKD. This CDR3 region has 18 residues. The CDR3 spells CAISQRLAGGPNTGELFF. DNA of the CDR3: TGTGCCATCAGCCAGAGGCTAGCGGGGGGGCCGAACACCGGGGAGCTGTTTTTT.

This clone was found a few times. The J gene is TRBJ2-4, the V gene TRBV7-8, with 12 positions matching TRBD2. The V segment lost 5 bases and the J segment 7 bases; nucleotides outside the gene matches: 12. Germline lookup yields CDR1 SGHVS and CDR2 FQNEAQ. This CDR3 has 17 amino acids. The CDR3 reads CASSPSSGGAIGNIQYF. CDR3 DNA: TGTGCCAGCAGCCCCTCTAGCGGGGGGGCAATAGGGAACATTCAGTACTTC.

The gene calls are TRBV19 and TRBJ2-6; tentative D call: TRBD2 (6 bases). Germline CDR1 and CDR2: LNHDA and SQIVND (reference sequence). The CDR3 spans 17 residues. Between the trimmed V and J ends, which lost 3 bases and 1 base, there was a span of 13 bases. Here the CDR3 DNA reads TGTGCCAGTAGTATCGAAGGAGGGGTATCTGGGGCCAACGTCCTGACTTTC. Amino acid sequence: CASSIEGGVSGANVLTF.

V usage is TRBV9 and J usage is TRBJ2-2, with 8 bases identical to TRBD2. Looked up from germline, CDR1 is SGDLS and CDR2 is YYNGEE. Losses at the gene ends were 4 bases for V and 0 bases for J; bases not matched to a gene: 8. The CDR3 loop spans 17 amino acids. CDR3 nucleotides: TGTGCCAGCAGCCATAAGCGGGGGCGATCGAACACCGGGGAGCTGTTTTTT. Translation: CASSHKRGRSNTGELFF. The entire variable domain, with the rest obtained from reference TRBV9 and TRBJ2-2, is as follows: DSGVTQTPKHLITATGQRVTLRCSPRSGDLSVYWYQQSLDQGLQFLIQYYNGEERAKGNILERFSAQQFPDLHSELNLSSLELGDSALYFCASSHKRGRSNTGELFFGEGSRLTVL.

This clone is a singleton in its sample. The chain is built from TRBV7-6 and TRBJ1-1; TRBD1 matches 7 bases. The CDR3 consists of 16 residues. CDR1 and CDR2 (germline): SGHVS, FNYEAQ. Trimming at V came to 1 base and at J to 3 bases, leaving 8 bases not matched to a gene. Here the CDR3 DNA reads TGTGCCAGCAGCTTAGGACCAGGGGGTTCGGACACTGAAGCTTTCTTT. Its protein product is CASSLGPGGSDTEAFF.

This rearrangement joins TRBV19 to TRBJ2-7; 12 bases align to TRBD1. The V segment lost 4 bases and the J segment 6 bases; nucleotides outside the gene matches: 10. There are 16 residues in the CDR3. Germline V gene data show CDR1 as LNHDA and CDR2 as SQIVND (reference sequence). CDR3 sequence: CASSSISGTGGGEQYF. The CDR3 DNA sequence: TGTGCCAGTAGTAGCATCTCCGGGACAGGGGGCGGCGAGCAGTACTTC. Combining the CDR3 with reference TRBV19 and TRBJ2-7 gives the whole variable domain DGGITQSPKYLFRKEGQNVTLSCEQNLNHDAMYWYRQDPGQGLRLIYYSQIVNDFQKGDIAEGYSVSREKKESFPLTVTSAQKNPTAFYLCASSSISGTGGGEQYFGPGTRLTVT.

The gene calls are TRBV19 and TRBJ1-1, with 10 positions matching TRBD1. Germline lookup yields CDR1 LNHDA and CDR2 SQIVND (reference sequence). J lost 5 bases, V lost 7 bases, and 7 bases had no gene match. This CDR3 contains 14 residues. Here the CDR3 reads CASIDRGLATEAFF. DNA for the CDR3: TGTGCCAGTATTGACAGGGGGCTGGCGACTGAAGCTTTCTTT.

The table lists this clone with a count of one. CDR3 sequence: CASSQGAVEQFF. The CDR3 DNA is TGCGCCAGCAGCCAAGGAGCCGTTGAGCAGTTCTTC. The chain is built from TRBV4-1 and TRBJ2-1; no definite D call. V lost 1 base to trimming and J lost 9 bases, with 7 bases between them. Germline lookup yields CDR1 MGHRA and CDR2 YSYEKL. This CDR3 has 12 amino acids.

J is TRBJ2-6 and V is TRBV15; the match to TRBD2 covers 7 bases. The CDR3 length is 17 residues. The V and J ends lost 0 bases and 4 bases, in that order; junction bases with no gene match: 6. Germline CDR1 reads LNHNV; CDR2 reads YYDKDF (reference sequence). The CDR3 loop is CATSREAGRGGANVLTF. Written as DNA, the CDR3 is TGTGCCACCAGCAGAGAAGCAGGGCGGGGGGGGGCCAACGTCCTGACTTTC.

The CDR3 is CASSYSGTGVYNEQFF. The DNA for the CDR3 is TGTGCCAGCAGTTACTCCGGGACAGGGGTCTACAATGAGCAGTTCTTC. The genes are TRBV6-5 and TRBJ2-1; 10 positions agree with TRBD1. The germline V gene encodes CDR1 MNHEY and CDR2 SVGAGI. There are 16 residues in the CDR3. V lost 0 bases, J lost 3 bases, and 2 bases stayed unmatched.